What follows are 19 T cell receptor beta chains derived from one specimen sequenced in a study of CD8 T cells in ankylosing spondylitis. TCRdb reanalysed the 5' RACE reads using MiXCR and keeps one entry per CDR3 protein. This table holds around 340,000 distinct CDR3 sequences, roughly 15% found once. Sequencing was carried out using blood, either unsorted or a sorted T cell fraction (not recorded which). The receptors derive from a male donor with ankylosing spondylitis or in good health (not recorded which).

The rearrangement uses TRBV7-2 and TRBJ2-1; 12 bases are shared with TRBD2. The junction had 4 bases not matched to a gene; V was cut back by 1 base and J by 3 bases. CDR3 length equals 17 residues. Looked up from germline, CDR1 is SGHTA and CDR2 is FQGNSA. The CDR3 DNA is TGTGCCAGCAGCTTAGGACTAGCGGGGGTTATCTACAATGAGCAGTTCTTC. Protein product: CASSLGLAGVIYNEQFF.

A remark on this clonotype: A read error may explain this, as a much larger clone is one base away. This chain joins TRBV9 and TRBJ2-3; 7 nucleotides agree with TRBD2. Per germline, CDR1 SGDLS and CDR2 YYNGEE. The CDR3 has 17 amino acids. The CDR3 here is CASSPVGGRGYTGTQYF. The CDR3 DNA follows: TGTGCCAGCAGCCCGGTCGGTGGGCGGGGGTACACAGGTACGCAGTATTTT.

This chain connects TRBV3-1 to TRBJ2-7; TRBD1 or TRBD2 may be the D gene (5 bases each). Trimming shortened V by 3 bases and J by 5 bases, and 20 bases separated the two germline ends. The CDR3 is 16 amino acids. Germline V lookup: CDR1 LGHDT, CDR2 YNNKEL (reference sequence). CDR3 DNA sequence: TGTGCCAGCAGCCATAGCCTTCGAGGGGCACGCAACGAGCAGTACTTC. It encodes CASSHSLRGARNEQYF.

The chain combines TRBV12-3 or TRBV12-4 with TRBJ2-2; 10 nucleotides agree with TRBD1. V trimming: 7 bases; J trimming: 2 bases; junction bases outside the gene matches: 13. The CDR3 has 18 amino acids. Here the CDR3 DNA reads TGTGCCAGCATCCCGGGACAGGGGTCATTCCTAAACACCGGGGAGCTGTTTTTT. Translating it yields CASIPGQGSFLNTGELFF.

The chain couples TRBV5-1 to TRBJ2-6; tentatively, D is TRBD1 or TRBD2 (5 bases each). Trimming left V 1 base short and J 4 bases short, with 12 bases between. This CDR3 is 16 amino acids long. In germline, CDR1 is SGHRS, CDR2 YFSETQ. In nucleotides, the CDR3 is TGCGCCAGCAGCTTGAGTCCGGGGCTGGGGGCCAACGTCCTGACTTTC. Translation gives CASSLSPGLGANVLTF. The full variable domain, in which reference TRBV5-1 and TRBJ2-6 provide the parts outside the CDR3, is KAGVTQTPRYLIKTRGQQVTLSCSPISGHRSVSWYQQTPGQGLQFLFEYFSETQRNKGNFPGRFSGRQFSNSRSEMNVSTLELGDSALYLCASSLSPGLGANVLTFGAGSRLTVL.

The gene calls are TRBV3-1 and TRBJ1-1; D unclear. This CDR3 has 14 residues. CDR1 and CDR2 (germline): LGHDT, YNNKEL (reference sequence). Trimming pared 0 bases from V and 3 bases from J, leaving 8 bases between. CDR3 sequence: CASSQEGIYTEAFF. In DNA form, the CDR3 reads TGTGCCAGCAGCCAAGAAGGGATCTACACTGAAGCTTTCTTT.

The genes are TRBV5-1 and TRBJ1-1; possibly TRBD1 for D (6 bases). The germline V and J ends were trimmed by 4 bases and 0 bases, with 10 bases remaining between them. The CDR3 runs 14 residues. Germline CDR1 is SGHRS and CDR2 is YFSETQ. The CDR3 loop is CASSEGHLNTEAFF. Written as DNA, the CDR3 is TGCGCCAGCAGCGAGGGACACCTGAACACTGAAGCTTTCTTT.

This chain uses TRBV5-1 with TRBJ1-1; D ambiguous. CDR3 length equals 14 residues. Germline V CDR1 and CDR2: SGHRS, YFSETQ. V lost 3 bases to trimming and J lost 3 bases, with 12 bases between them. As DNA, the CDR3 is TGCGCCAGCAGCTGGTCCCGAACCGACACTGAAGCTTTCTTT. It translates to CASSWSRTDTEAFF.

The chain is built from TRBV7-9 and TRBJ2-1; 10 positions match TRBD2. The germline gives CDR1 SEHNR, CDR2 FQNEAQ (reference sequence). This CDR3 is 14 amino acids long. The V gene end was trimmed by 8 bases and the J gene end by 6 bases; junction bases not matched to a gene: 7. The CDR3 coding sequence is TGTGCCAGCGAACCTAGCGGGGGCCGCAATGAGCAGTTCTTC. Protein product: CASEPSGGRNEQFF.

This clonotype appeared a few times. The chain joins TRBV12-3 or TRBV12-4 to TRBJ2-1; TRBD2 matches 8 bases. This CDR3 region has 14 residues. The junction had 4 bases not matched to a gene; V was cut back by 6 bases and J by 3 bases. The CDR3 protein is CASRGTRVYNEQFF. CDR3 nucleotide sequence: TGTGCCAGCAGGGGGACTAGGGTCTACAATGAGCAGTTCTTC.

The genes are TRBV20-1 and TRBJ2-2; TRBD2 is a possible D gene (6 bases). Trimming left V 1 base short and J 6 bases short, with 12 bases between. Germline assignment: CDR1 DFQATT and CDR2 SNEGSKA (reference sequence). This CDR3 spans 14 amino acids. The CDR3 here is CSARGSGAPGELFF. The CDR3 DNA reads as TGCAGTGCTAGAGGTTCGGGAGCACCCGGGGAGCTGTTTTTT.

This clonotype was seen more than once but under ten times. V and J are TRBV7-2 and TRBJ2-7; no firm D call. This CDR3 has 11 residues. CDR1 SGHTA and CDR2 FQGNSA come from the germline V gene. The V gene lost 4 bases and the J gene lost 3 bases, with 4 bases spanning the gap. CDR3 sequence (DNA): TGTGCCAGCAGCTGGTACTACGAGCAGTACTTC. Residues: CASSWYYEQYF.

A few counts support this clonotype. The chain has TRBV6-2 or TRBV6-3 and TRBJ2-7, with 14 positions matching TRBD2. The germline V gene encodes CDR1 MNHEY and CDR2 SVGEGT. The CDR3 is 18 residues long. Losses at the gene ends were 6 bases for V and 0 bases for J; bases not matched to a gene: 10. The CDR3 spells CASSPRKGLAGGSYEQYF. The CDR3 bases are TGTGCCAGCAGCCCCAGGAAAGGACTAGCGGGGGGCTCCTACGAGCAGTACTTC.

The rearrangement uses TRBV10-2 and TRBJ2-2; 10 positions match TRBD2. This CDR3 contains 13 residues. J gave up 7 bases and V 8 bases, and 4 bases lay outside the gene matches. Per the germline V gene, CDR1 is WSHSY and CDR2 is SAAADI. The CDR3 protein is CASGRLAGGELFF. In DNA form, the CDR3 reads TGCGCCAGCGGGAGACTAGCGGGCGGGGAGCTGTTTTTT.

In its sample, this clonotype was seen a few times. The CDR3 sequence: CASSVEAGRGEQYF. In DNA, the CDR3 is TGTGCCAGCAGCGTAGAAGCTGGAAGGGGCGAGCAGTACTTC. The V call is TRBV9, the J call TRBJ2-7; weak D call: TRBD1 (5 bases). Trimming stripped 0 bases from V and 6 bases from J, with 13 bases between. From germline, CDR1 is SGDLS and CDR2 YYNGEE. The CDR3 sequence is 14 residues long.

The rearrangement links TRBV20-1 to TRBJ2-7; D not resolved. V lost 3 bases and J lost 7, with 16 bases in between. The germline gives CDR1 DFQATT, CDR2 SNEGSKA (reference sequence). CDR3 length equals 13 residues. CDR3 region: CSASLDYLGEQYF. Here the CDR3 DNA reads TGCAGTGCTAGCTTGGATTACCTGGGAGAGCAGTACTTC.

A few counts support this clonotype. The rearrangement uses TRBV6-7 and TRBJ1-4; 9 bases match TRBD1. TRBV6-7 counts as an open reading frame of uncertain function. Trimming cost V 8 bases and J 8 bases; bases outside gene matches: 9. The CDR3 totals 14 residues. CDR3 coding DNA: TGTGCCAGCGGGGGACAGGGAAGAGGAGAAAAACTGTTTTTT. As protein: CASGGQGRGEKLFF.

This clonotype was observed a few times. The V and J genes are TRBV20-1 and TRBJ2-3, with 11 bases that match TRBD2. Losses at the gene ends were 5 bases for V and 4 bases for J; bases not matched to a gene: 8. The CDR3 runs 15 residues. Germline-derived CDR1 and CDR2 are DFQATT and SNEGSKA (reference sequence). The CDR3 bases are TGCAGTGCTTCCCCTACTAGCGGGAGTGCAGATACGCAGTATTTT. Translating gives CSASPTSGSADTQYF.

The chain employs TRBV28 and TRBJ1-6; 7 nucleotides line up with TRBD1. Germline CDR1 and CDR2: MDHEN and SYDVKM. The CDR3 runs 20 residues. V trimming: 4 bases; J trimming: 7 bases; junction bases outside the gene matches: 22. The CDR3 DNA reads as TGTGCCAGCAGTTCTCCATTAGGACAGGAAGAGCAAGTGAGGAATTCACCCCTCCACTTT. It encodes CASSSPLGQEEQVRNSPLHF.